Listed here is a single TCR beta chain. Its antigen is currently unknown. TCRdb derives one entry per CDR3 protein from the 5' RACE reads, leaving out DNA. The sample data list roughly 320,000 distinct CDR3 sequences. The data originate from a study of monozygotic twins with inflammatory bowel disease. Whole-study results and caveats: IBD patients showed reduced TCRbeta diversity (inverse Simpson) versus healthy co-twins.

This CDR3 has 12 amino acids. The V gene's germline CDR1 is SQVTM and CDR2 ANQGSEA. The chain combines TRBV29-1 with TRBJ1-5. The clonotype was recovered from a human donor with ulcerative colitis or Crohn's disease, or a healthy co-twin of an affected twin (not recorded which). The specimen was blood. This CDR3 reads CSVWTGDQPQHF.